Included here is one T cell receptor (beta chain) sequence, with context. This same CDR3 is encoded by further DNA sequences in the sample. Clones were read by immunoSEQ multiplex PCR, and TCRdb kept only the in-frame ones, dropping some. The data hold approximately 2,200,000 clones, with 90% to 95% observed a single time. This entry is derived from a study of shared clonotypes between healthy human individuals. Germline CDR1 reads MDHEN; CDR2 reads SYDVKM. The V end lost 6 bases, the J end lost 3 bases, and 11 bases lay between the germline ends. CDR3 length: 13 amino acids. Naive CD8 cells lacked CD45RO, underwent positive selection for CCR7 and left out terminally differentiated effector memory CD45RA+ cells.

The chain recombines TRBV28 with TRBJ1-1; the D is unclear. The sequence derives from a man between 18 and 35 years old in good health. Some clones in this sample may be carry-over from other donors' samples. Sample: naive CD8+ T cells from PBMCs. CDR3 sequence reads: CASSLSGDTEAFF. The CDR3 DNA follows: TGTGCCAGCAGCCTCAGCGGGGACACTGAAGCTTTCTTT.